This TCR beta chain is drawn from a study of regulatory T cells in long-lasting Graves disease. The length of the CDR3 is 13 residues. Germline V gene data show CDR1 as ENHRY and CDR2 as SYGVKD. The V end lost 2 bases, the J end lost 4 bases, and 8 bases lay between the germline ends. The time point is: newly diagnosed GD, antithyroid drugs for less than 3 months. Extracted RNA from PBMCs served as the source of the TCR library. iRepertoire HTBI primers and Arm-PCR of CDR3 regions built TCR beta libraries. TCRdb re-analysed the multiplex PCR reads in MiXCR, keeping a single row per CDR3 protein. Seen here are some 250,000 distinct CDR3 sequences, 18% observed once, and the top ten hold approximately 15%. In addition, the sample was reused for a study of T cells in Graves' hyperthyroidism and ophthalmopathy. That investigation notes: Blood samples included most of the expanded thyroid clonotypes exceeding 0.001.

The chain is built from TRBV10-3 and TRBJ1-2, with a possible D match to TRBD1 (5 bases). The clonotype comes from a woman in her 30s with Graves disease. The sample here was peripheral blood mononuclear cells (PBMCs), taken at new diagnosis, from a patient treated with antithyroid drugs. The CDR3 loop is CAISEPTVYGYTF. Written as DNA, the CDR3 is TGTGCCATCAGTGAGCCGACAGTCTATGGCTACACCTTC.